This TCR beta chain was documented in a study of T cells in Graves' hyperthyroidism and ophthalmopathy. The study, taken as a whole, reports: In the blood, most expanded thyroid clonotypes above 0.001 appeared as well. Ophthalmopathy onset followed model prediction by a median approximately six months. In simple terms, a model built on 13 V-J features told ophthalmopathy apart from stable hyperthyroidism.

The CDR3 sequence is 15 residues long. J was trimmed by 3 bases and V by 1 base; bases with no gene match: 6. CDR1 is SGHTA and CDR2 is FQGNSA in the germline V gene. The sample holds many counts of this clonotype. The antigen remains unidentified. TCR beta CDR3 regions were amplified from RNA. The study used the HTBI primer set for a first-round RT-PCR of the TCR CDR3. TCRdb ran MiXCR on the multiplex PCR reads and lists one entry per CDR3 protein. The sample consists of around 100,000 distinct CDR3 sequences, over 45% of them appearing once. Sequences were obtained from blood. V is TRBV7-2 and J is TRBJ2-7; 7 bases line up with TRBD2. The receptor was isolated from a man aged 35-49 years with Graves' hyperthyroidism. CDR3 in amino acids: CASSLGPGTNYEQYF. In nucleotides, the CDR3 is TGTGCCAGCAGCTTAGGCCCCGGGACTAACTACGAGCAGTACTTC.